A single sample gave rise to the 7 T cell receptor beta chains below, sequenced in a study of CD8 T cells in ankylosing spondylitis. TCRdb called the 5' RACE reads again in MiXCR, with one record for every CDR3 protein. The data hold almost 250,000 distinct CDR3 sequences, with roughly 32% observed a single time. The material sequenced was blood, either unsorted or a sorted T cell fraction (not recorded which). These receptors originate from a male donor with ankylosing spondylitis or in good health (not recorded which).

This clonotype was seen at least ten times. This rearrangement joins TRBV7-2 to TRBJ1-2; TRBD1 agrees at 9 bases. CDR3 size: 14 residues. Trimming took 5 bases from V and 7 from J; bases not matched to a gene: 8. In germline, CDR1 is SGHTA, CDR2 FQGNSA. The CDR3 DNA reads TGTGCCAGCAGCACACGGACAGGGGACGGTGGCTACACCTTC. Its translation: CASSTRTGDGGYTF.

The chain carries TRBV5-5 and TRBJ2-3; D remains ambiguous. The V gene's germline CDR1 is SGHKS and CDR2 YYEKEE (reference sequence). The CDR3 has 15 amino acids. Trimming left V 4 bases short and J 0 bases short, with 12 bases between. The CDR3 bases are TGTGCCAGCAGCCCAAAATACATTAGCACAGATACGCAGTATTTT. Translation gives CASSPKYISTDTQYF.

The table lists this clonotype with a few counts. The rearrangement joins TRBV18 to TRBJ1-2; D is uncertain. Trimming pared 0 bases from V and 4 bases from J, leaving 9 bases between. This CDR3 spans 14 amino acids. CDR1 is KGHSH, CDR2 LQKENI, per germline. CDR3 sequence reads: CASSPPMRSYGYTF. The CDR3 bases are TGTGCCAGCTCACCACCGATGAGGAGCTATGGCTACACCTTC.

This clonotype occurred a few times. The chain joins TRBV4-1 to TRBJ2-3, with D possibly being TRBD1 (6 bases). This CDR3 has 14 residues. The germline V gene has CDR1 MGHRA and CDR2 YSYEKL. Trimming took 5 bases from V and 5 from J, leaving 14 bases between them. The DNA for the CDR3 is TGCGCCAGCAGCATGACAGGTTACGAAGATACGCAGTATTTT. It translates to CASSMTGYEDTQYF.

V gene TRBV12-3 or TRBV12-4 combines with J gene TRBJ2-7; the D gene is possibly TRBD2 (6 bases). Between the trimmed V and J ends, which lost 6 bases and 3 bases, there was a span of 21 bases. The length of the CDR3 is 16 residues. CDR3 sequence: CASSSPNRGGFYEQYF. The CDR3 region has the DNA TGTGCCAGCAGCTCTCCCAATCGTGGGGGGTTCTACGAGCAGTACTTC.

The chain has TRBV7-9 and TRBJ2-5; tentative D call: TRBD2 (6 bases). Trimming stripped 5 bases from V and 4 bases from J, with 23 bases between. Germline V gene lookup returns CDR1 SEHNR and CDR2 FQNEAQ (reference sequence). The CDR3 is 17 residues long. CDR3 nucleotides: TGTGCCAGCAGCCATAGCCCAAGTGGGACTCCCGCAGAGACCCAGTACTTC. Translated: CASSHSPSGTPAETQYF.

V and J are TRBV20-1 and TRBJ2-5, with TRBD1 identical over 9 bases. Germline loops: CDR1 DFQATT, CDR2 SNEGSKA (reference sequence). The CDR3 is 13 residues long. After removal of 7 bases from V and 1 base from J, the junction contained 4 bases not matched to a gene. CDR3 DNA: TGCAGTGTCCGGGACAGGGCCCAAGAGACCCAGTACTTC. It codes for CSVRDRAQETQYF.